This entry lists 27 T cell receptor beta chains sequenced from one sample in a study of metastatic and nonmetastatic thyroid tumors. TCRdb ran MiXCR on the PCR reads. The table lists 15,000 to 17,000 clones, around 3.8% of them singletons. Each patient went into thyroid surgery without having received any treatment. The sample consisted of tumor tissue. All receptors come from a female donor with papillary thyroid cancer or a benign thyroid nodule (not recorded which). Some clones in this sample may be carry-over from other donors' samples.

The chain is built from TRBV6-2 or TRBV6-3 and TRBJ2-2; D remains unclear. The CDR3 runs 14 residues. Germline assignment: CDR1 MNHEY and CDR2 SVGEGT. Trimming left V 7 bases short and J 4 bases short, with 13 bases between. CDR3 bases: TGTGCCAGCATGTTTGGGGATATCACCGGGGAGCTGTTTTTT. It is translated as CASMFGDITGELFF.

This clone showed up just a few times. The J gene is TRBJ1-5, the V gene TRBV6-1; D unresolved. Germline lookup yields CDR1 MNHNS and CDR2 SASEGT. The CDR3 is 14 residues long. V lost 6 bases and J lost 4, with 13 bases in between. CDR3 DNA sequence: TGTGCCAGCAGCCTAGGCGGGCAGAATCAGCCCCAGCATTTT. Translating gives CASSLGGQNQPQHF.

By proportion, this clone is medium-sized. J is TRBJ1-2 and V is TRBV5-6; D is undetermined. Germline V gene lookup returns CDR1 SGHDT and CDR2 YYEEEE. Trimming shortened V by 4 bases and J by 8 bases, and 12 bases separated the two germline ends. The CDR3 is made up of 12 amino acids. Here the CDR3 reads CASSPPRGGYTF. DNA for the CDR3: TGTGCCAGCAGCCCCCCCCGAGGGGGCTACACCTTC.

The V gene is TRBV27, the J gene TRBJ1-2; D gene ambiguous. V was clipped by 10 bases and J by 0 bases, with 9 bases between them. The germline V gene has CDR1 MNHEY and CDR2 SMNVEV (reference sequence). The CDR3 sequence is 12 residues long. CDR3 residues: CANTSTNYGYTF. CDR3 bases: TGTGCCAACACTTCTACTAACTATGGCTACACCTTC.

This clone was counted only a few times. This chain joins TRBV20-1 and TRBJ2-1; a weak D match, TRBD2 (5 bases). The germline V gene encodes CDR1 DFQATT and CDR2 SNEGSKA (reference sequence). There are 15 residues in the CDR3. The V gene lost 6 bases and the J gene lost 2 bases, with 17 bases spanning the gap. CDR3 residues: CSANEKRSPYNEQFF. CDR3 nucleotide sequence: TGCAGTGCCAACGAGAAGCGGAGCCCCTACAATGAGCAGTTCTTC.

This clone was detected many times. This may be a read error, as it is one base from a much larger clone. The V and J genes are TRBV7-9 and TRBJ2-7, with D tentatively TRBD2 (6 bases). Germline loops: CDR1 SEHNR, CDR2 FQNEAQ (reference sequence). Trimming removed 1 base from V and 4 bases from J, with 11 bases in between. This CDR3 is built from 14 residues. In DNA form, the CDR3 reads TGTGCCAGCAGCTTAGACGGGAGTGTGTACGAGCAGTACTTC. Its translation: CASSLDGSVYEQYF.

The gene calls are TRBV20-1 and TRBJ2-7, with D possibly being TRBD1 (5 bases). Trimming stripped 0 bases from V and 3 bases from J, with 15 bases between. The CDR3 covers 15 residues. CDR1 and CDR2 (germline): DFQATT, SNEGSKA (reference sequence). This CDR3 reads CSARDLGQNDYEQYF. The CDR3 DNA follows: TGCAGTGCTAGAGATTTGGGGCAGAACGACTACGAGCAGTACTTC.

As to this clone: At one boundary the junction diverges from the germline segment, which might be a read error. The chain is built from TRBV28 and TRBJ1-3; no clear D gene. In germline, CDR1 is MDHEN, CDR2 SYDVKM. This CDR3 has 11 amino acids. The CDR3 DNA follows: TGTGCCAGCAGGGACGGAAATACCATATATTTT. Its translation is CASRDGNTIYF.

The chain couples TRBV28 to TRBJ1-2, with a possible D match to TRBD1 (6 bases). CDR1 and CDR2 from the germline V gene are MDHEN and SYDVKM. This CDR3 has 14 residues. V was shortened by 7 bases and J by 0 bases, with 12 bases between the two germline ends. CDR3 coding DNA: TGTGCCAGCACTACAGGGATAGCTAACTATGGCTACACCTTC. It codes for CASTTGIANYGYTF.

This clone has only a few counts. V usage is TRBV19 and J usage is TRBJ2-1, with D perhaps assigned TRBD1 or TRBD2 (7 bases each). Per germline, CDR1 LNHDA and CDR2 SQIVND (reference sequence). V was clipped by 7 bases and J by 7 bases, with 14 bases between them. The CDR3 has 13 residues. CDR3 nucleotide sequence: TGTGCCAGTAACCCCCAGGGGGGGAATGAGCAGTTCTTC. Translating gives CASNPQGGNEQFF.

The chain links TRBV6-9 to TRBJ1-6, with D tentatively TRBD1 (5 bases). Germline lookup yields CDR1 MNHGY and CDR2 SVAAGI. This CDR3 comprises 14 residues. V dropped 4 bases and J dropped 7 bases, with 11 bases sitting between them. CDR3 nucleotide sequence: TGTGCCAGCAGTTCCGACAGTTACAATTCACCCCTCCACTTT. It is translated as CASSSDSYNSPLHF.

By proportion, this clone is medium-sized. The V gene is TRBV7-3, the J gene TRBJ2-1, with TRBD2 identical over 11 bases. This CDR3 has 15 amino acids. The germline CDR1 and CDR2 sequences are SGHTA and FQGTGA. After removal of 4 bases from V and 5 bases from J, the junction contained 4 bases not matched to a gene. The CDR3 region is CASSSGLAAHNEQFF. DNA for the CDR3: TGTGCCAGCAGCTCGGGACTAGCGGCCCACAATGAGCAGTTCTTC.

The chain employs TRBV6-4 and TRBJ2-5; 9 bases line up with TRBD1. Germline CDR1 MRHNA, CDR2 SNTAGT. The length of the CDR3 is 15 residues. The V gene end was trimmed by 3 bases and the J gene end by 3 bases; junction bases not matched to a gene: 5. DNA of the CDR3: TGTGCCAGCAGTGAACGCCGGACAGGGGAAGAGACCCAGTACTTC. Translating gives CASSERRTGEETQYF.

This clone showed up just a few times. The J gene is TRBJ2-1, the V gene TRBV30; the D gene is possibly TRBD1 (6 bases). Deletions cut 5 bases from V and 5 bases from J, with 10 bases between. This CDR3 has 12 residues. Germline lookup yields CDR1 GTSNPN and CDR2 SVGIG (reference sequence). CDR3 sequence reads: CAWVNRDNEQFF. The CDR3 coding sequence is TGTGCCTGGGTCAACAGGGACAATGAGCAGTTCTTC.

The chain employs TRBV20-1 and TRBJ2-1; 10 positions match TRBD1. With 5 bases clipped from V and 3 bases from J, the junction kept 7 bases outside the gene matches. The CDR3 contains 15 residues. CDR1 is DFQATT, CDR2 SNEGSKA, per germline (reference sequence). This chain's CDR3 is CSAGPGTGDYNEQFF. CDR3 sequence (DNA): TGCAGTGCTGGACCCGGGACAGGGGACTACAATGAGCAGTTCTTC.

CDR3 protein: CASRTGGNFYEQYF. The CDR3 DNA reads TGTGCCAGCAGGACAGGTGGGAACTTCTACGAGCAGTACTTC. The chain carries TRBV6-1 and TRBJ2-7; a possible D gene is TRBD1 (6 bases). The CDR3 loop spans 14 amino acids. V was shortened by 6 bases and J by 3 bases, with 15 bases between the two germline ends. Germline values: CDR1 MNHNS, CDR2 SASEGT.

DNA for the CDR3: TGTGCCAGCAGTCCTCCCAGGGGACCCCTCCACTTT. It translates to CASSPPRGPLHF. The chain links TRBV28 to TRBJ1-6, with D tentatively TRBD1 (6 bases). This CDR3 contains 12 residues. Trimming pared 5 bases from V and 12 bases from J, leaving 11 bases between. In germline, CDR1 is MDHEN, CDR2 SYDVKM. The entire variable domain, with the rest obtained from reference TRBV28 and TRBJ1-6, is as follows: DVKVTQSSRYLVKRTGEKVFLECVQDMDHENMFWYRQDPGLGLRLIYFSYDVKMKEKGDIPEGYSVSREKKERFSLILESASTNQTSMYLCASSPPRGPLHFGNGTRLTVT.

A remark on this clone: No conserved phenylalanine or tryptophan ends this CDR3, so it is likely a read error. The rearrangement links TRBV11-2 to TRBJ2-5; D is possibly TRBD1 (5 bases). Germline CDR1 is SGHAT and CDR2 is FQNNGV. There are 13 residues in the CDR3. Trimming took 5 bases from V and 6 from J, leaving 13 bases between them. CDR3: CASSTDITQTQYL. The CDR3 DNA reads TGTGCCAGCAGCACGGACATCACGCAGACCCAGTACTTA.

This clone has just a few counts. CDR3 DNA sequence: TGTGCCACCAGCAGAGTGTATCTCCAGCCCCAGCATTTT. It yields the protein CATSRVYLQPQHF. The chain is built from TRBV15 and TRBJ1-5; D ambiguous. This CDR3 region has 13 residues. Germline V gene lookup returns CDR1 LNHNV and CDR2 YYDKDF (reference sequence). Trimming shortened V by 1 base and J by 7 bases, and 8 bases separated the two germline ends.

This clone was seen more than once but under ten times. The genes are TRBV11-2 and TRBJ1-6; D perhaps matches TRBD1 (5 bases). This CDR3 has 12 residues. With 3 bases removed from V and 8 bases from J, the gap between germline ends came to 5 bases. CDR1 and CDR2 from the germline V gene are SGHAT and FQNNGV. The CDR3 sequence: CASSLGDSPLHF. The CDR3 DNA is TGTGCCAGCAGCTTGGGGGATTCACCCCTCCACTTT.

This clone was recorded many times. The J gene is TRBJ2-2, the V gene TRBV30, with no clear D. CDR1 GTSNPN and CDR2 SVGIG come from the germline V gene (reference sequence). V lost 4 bases, J lost 6 bases, and 9 bases lay in between. The CDR3 loop spans 12 amino acids. CDR3 amino acids: CAWMWRAGELFF. DNA of the CDR3: TGTGCCTGGATGTGGAGAGCCGGGGAGCTGTTTTTT.

The genes are TRBV20-1 and TRBJ1-1, with a weak D call TRBD1 (6 bases). Germline V gene sequence: CDR1 DFQATT, CDR2 SNEGSKA (reference sequence). Trimming removed 3 bases at V and 10 bases at J, with 18 bases between. CDR3 length: 13 residues. The CDR3 DNA is TGCAGTGCTAGCAACAGTGGGGGGCGGGGAGCTTTCTTT. Translating gives CSASNSGGRGAFF.

Many counts were recorded for this clone. This sequence joins TRBV28 and TRBJ1-1; D call uncertain. The germline gives CDR1 MDHEN, CDR2 SYDVKM. V was shortened by 1 base and J by 1 base, with 7 bases between the two germline ends. This CDR3 spans 14 amino acids. CDR3 nucleotide sequence: TGTGCCAGCAGTTTATTGCCCAAGAACACTGAAGCTTTCTTT. Its protein is CASSLLPKNTEAFF.

A few counts support this clone. The V call is TRBV20-1, the J call TRBJ2-1; 8 bases match TRBD2. Germline-derived CDR1 and CDR2 are DFQATT and SNEGSKA (reference sequence). The V and J ends lost 5 bases and 4 bases, in that order; junction bases with no gene match: 7. The CDR3 sequence is 14 residues long. This CDR3 reads CSAAHSGEYNEQFF. The DNA for the CDR3 is TGCAGTGCTGCCCATAGCGGGGAGTACAATGAGCAGTTCTTC.

This clone has only a few counts. V gene TRBV29-1 combines with J gene TRBJ2-2; D may be TRBD2 (6 bases). This CDR3 contains 14 residues. CDR1 and CDR2 from the germline V gene are SQVTM and ANQGSEA. The V end was cut by 4 bases, the J end by 3 bases, with 12 bases between. In nucleotides, the CDR3 is TGCAGCGTTGTAGGAGGGACTGACACCGGGGAGCTGTTTTTT. Its translation is CSVVGGTDTGELFF.

This clone appeared a few times. The rearrangement links TRBV28 to TRBJ2-1; the match to TRBD2 covers 8 bases. The CDR3 contains 12 residues. The germline CDR1 and CDR2 sequences are MDHEN and SYDVKM. V dropped 5 bases and J dropped 11; count of bases not matched to a gene: 5. CDR3 residues: CASSTIAGQQFF. In DNA, the CDR3 is TGTGCCAGCAGTACCATAGCGGGACAGCAGTTCTTC.

There are a few counts of this clone. The V gene is TRBV9, the J gene TRBJ2-1; 9 bases line up with TRBD2. The V gene end was trimmed by 1 base and the J gene end by 6 bases; junction bases not matched to a gene: 5. In germline, CDR1 is SGDLS, CDR2 YYNGEE. The CDR3 sequence is 15 residues long. In DNA form, the CDR3 reads TGTGCCAGCAGCGTATTCGCGGGAGGGGGCAATGAGCAGTTCTTC. Its protein is CASSVFAGGGNEQFF.